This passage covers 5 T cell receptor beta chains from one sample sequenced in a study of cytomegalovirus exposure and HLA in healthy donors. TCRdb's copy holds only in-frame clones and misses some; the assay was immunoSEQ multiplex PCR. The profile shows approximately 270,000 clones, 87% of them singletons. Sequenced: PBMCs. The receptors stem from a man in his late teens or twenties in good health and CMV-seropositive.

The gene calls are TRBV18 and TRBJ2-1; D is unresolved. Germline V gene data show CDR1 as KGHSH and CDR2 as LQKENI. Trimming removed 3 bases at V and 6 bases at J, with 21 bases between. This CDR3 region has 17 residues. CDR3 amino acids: CASSPRSGLTTGNEQFF. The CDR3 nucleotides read TGTGCCAGCTCACCCCGGTCTGGTCTCACTACGGGCAATGAGCAGTTCTTC.

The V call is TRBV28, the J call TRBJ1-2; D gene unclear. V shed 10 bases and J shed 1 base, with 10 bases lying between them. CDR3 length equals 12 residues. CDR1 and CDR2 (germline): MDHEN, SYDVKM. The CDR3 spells CATGRLNYGYTF. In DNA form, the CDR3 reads TGTGCCACCGGACGCCTTAACTATGGCTACACCTTC.

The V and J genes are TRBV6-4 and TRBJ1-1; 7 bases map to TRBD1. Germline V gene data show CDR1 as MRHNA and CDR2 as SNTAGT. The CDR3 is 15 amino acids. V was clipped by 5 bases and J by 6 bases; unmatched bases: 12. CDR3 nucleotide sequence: TGTGCCAGCAGTACGGAGCCAGGGGGATCTGCTGAAGCTTTCTTT. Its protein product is CASSTEPGGSAEAFF.

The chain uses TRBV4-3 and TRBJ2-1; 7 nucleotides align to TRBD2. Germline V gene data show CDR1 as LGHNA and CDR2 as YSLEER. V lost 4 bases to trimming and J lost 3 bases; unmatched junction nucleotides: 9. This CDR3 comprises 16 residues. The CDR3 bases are TGCGCCAGCAGCCTCGCGGCGGGAGAGGGCTACAATGAGCAGTTCTTC. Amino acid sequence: CASSLAAGEGYNEQFF.

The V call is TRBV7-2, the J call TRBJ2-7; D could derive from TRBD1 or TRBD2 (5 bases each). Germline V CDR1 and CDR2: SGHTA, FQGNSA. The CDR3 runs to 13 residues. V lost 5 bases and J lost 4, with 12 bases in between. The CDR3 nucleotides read TGTGCCAGCAGCCTCCGGGACCTATACGAGCAGTACTTC. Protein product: CASSLRDLYEQYF.